The entry below describes one T cell receptor (beta chain). The CDR3 has 11 residues. V trimming: 5 bases; J trimming: 10 bases; junction bases outside the gene matches: 5. Germline lookup yields CDR1 MDHEN and CDR2 SYDVKM. It was with 60 Vbeta and 13 Jbeta primers that the PCR ran. Sequenced by immunoSEQ multiplex PCR; TCRdb stores in-frame clones only, minus some. The sample shows about 60,000 clones, and over 2% sits with its ten largest clones. These data belong to a study of cytomegalovirus exposure and HLA in healthy donors. Sequenced input: PBMCs. The chain carries TRBV28 and TRBJ2-7; 7 bases line up with TRBD1. The sequence was collected from a woman aged 18-30 years in good health and CMV-seronegative. The CDR3 sequence is CASSDRVAQYF. The CDR3 DNA follows: TGTGCCAGCAGTGACAGGGTTGCTCAGTACTTC.